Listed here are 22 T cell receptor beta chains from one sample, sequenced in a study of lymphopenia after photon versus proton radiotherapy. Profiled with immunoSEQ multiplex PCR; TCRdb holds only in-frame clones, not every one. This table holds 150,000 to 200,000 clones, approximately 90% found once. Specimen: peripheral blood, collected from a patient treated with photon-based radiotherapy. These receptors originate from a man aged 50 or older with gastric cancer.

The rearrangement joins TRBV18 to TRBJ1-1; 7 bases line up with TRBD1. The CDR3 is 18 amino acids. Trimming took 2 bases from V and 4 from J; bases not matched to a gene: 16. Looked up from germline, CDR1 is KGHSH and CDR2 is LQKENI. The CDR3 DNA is TGTGCCAGCTCACCAACTTACTTACGACAGGGAGGGTTCACTGAAGCTTTCTTT. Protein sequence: CASSPTYLRQGGFTEAFF.

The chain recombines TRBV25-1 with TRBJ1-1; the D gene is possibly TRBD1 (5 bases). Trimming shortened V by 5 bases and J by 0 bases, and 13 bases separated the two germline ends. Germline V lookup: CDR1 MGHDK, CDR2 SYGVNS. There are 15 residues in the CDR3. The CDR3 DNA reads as TGTGCCAGCAGTAACCTAGGGACGGTGAACACTGAAGCTTTCTTT. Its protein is CASSNLGTVNTEAFF. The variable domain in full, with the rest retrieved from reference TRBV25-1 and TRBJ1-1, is EADIYQTPRYLVIGTGKKITLECSQTMGHDKMYWYQQDPGMELHLIHYSYGVNSTEKGDLSSESTVSRIRTEHFPLTLESARPSHTSQYLCASSNLGTVNTEAFFGQGTRLTVV.

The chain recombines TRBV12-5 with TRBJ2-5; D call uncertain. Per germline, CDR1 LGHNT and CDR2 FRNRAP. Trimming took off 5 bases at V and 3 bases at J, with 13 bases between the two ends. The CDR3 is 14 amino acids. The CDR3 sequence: CASGAPYPEETQYF. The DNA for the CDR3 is TGTGCTAGTGGTGCCCCATACCCGGAAGAGACCCAGTACTTC.

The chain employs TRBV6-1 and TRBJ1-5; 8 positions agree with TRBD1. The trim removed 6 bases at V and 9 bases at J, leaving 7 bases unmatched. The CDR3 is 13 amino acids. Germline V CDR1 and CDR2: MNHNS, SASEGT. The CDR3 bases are TGTGCCAGCAGGGAGACAGGGGACACGCCCCAGCATTTT. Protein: CASRETGDTPQHF.

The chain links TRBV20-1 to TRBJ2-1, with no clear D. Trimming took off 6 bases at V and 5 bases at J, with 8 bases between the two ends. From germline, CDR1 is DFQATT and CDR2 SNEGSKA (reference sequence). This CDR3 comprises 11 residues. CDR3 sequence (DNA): TGCAGTGCCGGGTCAAACAATGAGCAGTTCTTC. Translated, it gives CSAGSNNEQFF.

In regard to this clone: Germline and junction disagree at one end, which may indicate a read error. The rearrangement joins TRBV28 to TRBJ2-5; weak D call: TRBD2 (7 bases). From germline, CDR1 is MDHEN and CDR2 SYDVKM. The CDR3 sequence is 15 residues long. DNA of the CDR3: TGTGCCAGTAGTTGGGGTTGGCGGGGGCCAGAGACCCAGTACTTC. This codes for CASSWGWRGPETQYF.

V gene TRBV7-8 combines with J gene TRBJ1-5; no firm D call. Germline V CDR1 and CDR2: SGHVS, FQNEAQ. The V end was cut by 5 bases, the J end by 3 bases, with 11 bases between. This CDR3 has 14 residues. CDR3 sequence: CASSDMRNNQPQHF. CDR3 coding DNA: TGTGCCAGCAGCGACATGAGGAACAATCAGCCCCAGCATTTT. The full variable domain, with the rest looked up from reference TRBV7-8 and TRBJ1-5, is GAGVSQSPRYKVAKRGQDVALRCDPISGHVSLFWYQQALGQGPEFLTYFQNEAQLDKSGLPSDRFFAERPEGSVSTLKIQRTQQEDSAVYLCASSDMRNNQPQHFGDGTRLSIL.

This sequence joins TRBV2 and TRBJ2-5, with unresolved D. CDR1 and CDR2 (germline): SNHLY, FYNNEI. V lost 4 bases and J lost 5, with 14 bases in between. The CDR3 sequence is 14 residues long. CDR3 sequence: CASSVGFTGETQYF. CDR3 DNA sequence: TGTGCCAGCAGTGTAGGCTTTACCGGGGAGACCCAGTACTTC.

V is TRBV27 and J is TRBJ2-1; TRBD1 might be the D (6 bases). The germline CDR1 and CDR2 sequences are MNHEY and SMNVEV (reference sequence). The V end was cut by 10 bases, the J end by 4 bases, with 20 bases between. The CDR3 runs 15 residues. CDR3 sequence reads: CAISPSGHLYNEQFF. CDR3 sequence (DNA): TGTGCCATCAGCCCCTCGGGACACTTATACAATGAGCAGTTCTTC.

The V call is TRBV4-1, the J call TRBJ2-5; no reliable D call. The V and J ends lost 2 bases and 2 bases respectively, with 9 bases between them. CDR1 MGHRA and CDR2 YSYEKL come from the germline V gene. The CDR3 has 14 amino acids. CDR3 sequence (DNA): TGCGCCAGCAGCCAAAGGTTACCACAAGAGACCCAGTACTTC. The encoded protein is CASSQRLPQETQYF.

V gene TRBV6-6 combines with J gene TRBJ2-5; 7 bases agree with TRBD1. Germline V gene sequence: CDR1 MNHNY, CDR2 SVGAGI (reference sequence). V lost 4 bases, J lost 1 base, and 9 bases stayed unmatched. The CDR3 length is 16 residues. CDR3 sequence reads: CASSSPTGIGQETQYF. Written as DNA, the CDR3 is TGTGCCAGCAGTTCTCCGACAGGGATCGGCCAAGAGACCCAGTACTTC.

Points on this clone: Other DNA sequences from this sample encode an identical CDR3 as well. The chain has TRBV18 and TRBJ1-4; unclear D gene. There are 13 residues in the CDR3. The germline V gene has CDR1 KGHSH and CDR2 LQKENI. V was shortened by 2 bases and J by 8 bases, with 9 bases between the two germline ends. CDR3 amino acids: CASSPGRGEKLFF. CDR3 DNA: TGTGCCAGCTCACCAGGACGAGGGGAAAAACTGTTTTTT.

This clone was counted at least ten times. The CDR3 DNA reads as TGTGCCAGCAGCCCGGTCAGCGGGGTTTACGAGCAGTACTTC. This sequence encodes CASSPVSGVYEQYF. This chain uses TRBV2 with TRBJ2-7; TRBD2 aligns across 7 bases. The J segment lost 4 bases and the V segment lost 6 bases, leaving 9 bases of the junction unmatched. CDR3 size: 14 residues. Germline-derived CDR1 and CDR2 are SNHLY and FYNNEI.

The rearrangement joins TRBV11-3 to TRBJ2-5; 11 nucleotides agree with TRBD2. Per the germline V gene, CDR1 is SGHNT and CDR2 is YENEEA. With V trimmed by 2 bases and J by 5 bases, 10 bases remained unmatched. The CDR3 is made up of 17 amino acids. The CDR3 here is CASSLLTSGIYRETQYF. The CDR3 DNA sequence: TGTGCCAGCAGCTTATTGACTAGCGGGATATACCGGGAGACCCAGTACTTC.

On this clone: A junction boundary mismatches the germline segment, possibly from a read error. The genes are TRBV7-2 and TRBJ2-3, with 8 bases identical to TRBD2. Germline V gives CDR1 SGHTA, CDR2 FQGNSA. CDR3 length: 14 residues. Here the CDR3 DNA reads TGTGCCAGCACCTTAGCGGGGAGAACAGATACGCAGTATTTT. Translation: CASTLAGRTDTQYF.

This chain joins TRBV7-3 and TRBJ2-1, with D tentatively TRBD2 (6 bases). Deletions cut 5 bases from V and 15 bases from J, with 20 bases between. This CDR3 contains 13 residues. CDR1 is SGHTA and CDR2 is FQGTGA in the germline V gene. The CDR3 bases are TGTGCCAGCAGCCCTACCCCGACTAGTCGAGCGTTCTTC. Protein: CASSPTPTSRAFF.

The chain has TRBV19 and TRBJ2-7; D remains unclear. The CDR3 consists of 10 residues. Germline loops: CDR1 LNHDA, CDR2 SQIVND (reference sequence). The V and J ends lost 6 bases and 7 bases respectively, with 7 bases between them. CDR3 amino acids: CASSLGEQYF. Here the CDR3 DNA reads TGTGCCAGTAGCCTGGGGGAGCAGTACTTC.

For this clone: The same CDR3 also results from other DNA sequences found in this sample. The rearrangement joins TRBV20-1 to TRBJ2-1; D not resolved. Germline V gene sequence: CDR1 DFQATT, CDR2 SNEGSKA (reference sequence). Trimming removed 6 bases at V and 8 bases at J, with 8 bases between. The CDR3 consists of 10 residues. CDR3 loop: CSAGVHEQFF. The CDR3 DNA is TGCAGTGCCGGTGTCCATGAGCAGTTCTTC.

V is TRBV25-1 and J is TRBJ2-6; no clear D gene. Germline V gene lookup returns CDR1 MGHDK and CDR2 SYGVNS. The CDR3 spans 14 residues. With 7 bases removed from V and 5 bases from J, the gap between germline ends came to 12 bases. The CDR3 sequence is CASKSSSRANVLTF. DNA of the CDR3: TGTGCCAGCAAAAGCTCTAGTAGGGCCAACGTCCTGACTTTC.

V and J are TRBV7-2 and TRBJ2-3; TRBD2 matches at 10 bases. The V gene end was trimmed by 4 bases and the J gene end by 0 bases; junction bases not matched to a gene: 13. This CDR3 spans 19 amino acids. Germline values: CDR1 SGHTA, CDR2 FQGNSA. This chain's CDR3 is CASSSRGSSGSTSTDTQYF. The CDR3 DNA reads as TGTGCCAGCAGCTCTAGGGGATCTAGCGGGAGTACGAGCACAGATACGCAGTATTTT.

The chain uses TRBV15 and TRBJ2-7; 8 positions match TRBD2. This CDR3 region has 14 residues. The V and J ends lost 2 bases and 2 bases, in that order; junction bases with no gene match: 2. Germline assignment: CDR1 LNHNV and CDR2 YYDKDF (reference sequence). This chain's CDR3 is CATSRSGGPYEQYF. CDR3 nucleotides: TGTGCCACCAGCAGAAGCGGGGGCCCCTACGAGCAGTACTTC.

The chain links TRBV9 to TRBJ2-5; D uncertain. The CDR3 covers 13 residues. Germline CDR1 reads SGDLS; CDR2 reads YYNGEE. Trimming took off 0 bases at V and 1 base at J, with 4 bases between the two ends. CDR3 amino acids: CASSVAPQETQYF. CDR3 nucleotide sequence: TGTGCCAGCAGCGTAGCCCCCCAAGAGACCCAGTACTTC.